This TCR beta chain was captured in a study of beta chain features in type 1 diabetes. All of the isolated RNA was reverse transcribed, so expressed TCRB transcripts were sequenced. Generated by immunoSEQ multiplex PCR, the TCRdb table keeps only in-frame clones and is missing some. The profile covers 240,000 or so clones, with more than 11% appearing a single time and almost 0.02% taken by the ten largest. Per germline, CDR1 SQVTM and CDR2 ANQGSEA. This CDR3 is built from 13 residues. V shed 7 bases, J shed 4 bases, and the junction held 9 bases outside the gene matches. Note on this clone: The antigen is unknown.

Study findings and constraints: Researchers report that Type 1 diabetes patients had moderately but significantly shorter TCRB CDR3s across all four CD4+ subsets.

The V call is TRBV29-1, the J call TRBJ2-5; 7 bases are a match to TRBD1. Input material: naive CD4+ T cells from blood. This receptor was obtained from a man aged 30-40 years with type 1 diabetes. CDR3 residues: CSGRLTGSETQYF. CDR3 bases: TGCAGCGGCCGCCTGACAGGGTCAGAGACCCAGTACTTC.